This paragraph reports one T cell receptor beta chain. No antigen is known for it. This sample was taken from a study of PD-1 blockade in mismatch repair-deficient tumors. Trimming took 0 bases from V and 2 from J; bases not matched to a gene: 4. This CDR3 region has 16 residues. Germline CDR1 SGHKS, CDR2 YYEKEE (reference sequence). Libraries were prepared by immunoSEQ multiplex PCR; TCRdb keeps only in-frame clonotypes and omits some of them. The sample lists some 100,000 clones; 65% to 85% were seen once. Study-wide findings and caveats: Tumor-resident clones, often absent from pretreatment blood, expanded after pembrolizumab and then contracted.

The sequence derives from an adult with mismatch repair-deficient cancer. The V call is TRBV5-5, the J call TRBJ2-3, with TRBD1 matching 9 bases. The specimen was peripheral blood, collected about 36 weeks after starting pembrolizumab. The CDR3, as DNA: TGTGCCAGCAGCTTGGCCTGGGACAGGGCCACAGATACGCAGTATTTT. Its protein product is CASSLAWDRATDTQYF.